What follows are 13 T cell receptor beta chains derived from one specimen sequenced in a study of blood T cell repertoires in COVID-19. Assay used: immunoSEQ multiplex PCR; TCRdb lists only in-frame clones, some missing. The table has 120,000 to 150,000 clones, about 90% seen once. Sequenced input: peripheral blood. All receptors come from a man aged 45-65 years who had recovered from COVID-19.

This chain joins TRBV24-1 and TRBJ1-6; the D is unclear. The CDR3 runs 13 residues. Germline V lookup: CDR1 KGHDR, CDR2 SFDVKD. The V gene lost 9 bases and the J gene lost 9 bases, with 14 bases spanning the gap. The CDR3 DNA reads TGTGCCACCCAACGCGGAGTCGGTTCACCCCTCCACTTT. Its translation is CATQRGVGSPLHF.

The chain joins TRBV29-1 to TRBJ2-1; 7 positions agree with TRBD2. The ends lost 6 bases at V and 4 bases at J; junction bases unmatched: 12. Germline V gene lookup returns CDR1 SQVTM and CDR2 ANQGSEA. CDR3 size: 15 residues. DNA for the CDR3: TGCAGCGTCCGAGGGTCTGCTAGCGGATACAATGAGCAGTTCTTC. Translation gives CSVRGSASGYNEQFF.

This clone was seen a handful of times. The CDR3 region has the DNA TGCGCCAGCAGCCAAGGTCGGACAGGGTTTGAGCCCCAGCATTTT. It encodes CASSQGRTGFEPQHF. The chain has TRBV4-1 and TRBJ1-5, with 8 bases lining up with TRBD1. V shed 1 base, J shed 8 bases, and the junction held 7 bases outside the gene matches. The CDR3 extends over 15 amino acids. Germline CDR1 and CDR2: MGHRA and YSYEKL.

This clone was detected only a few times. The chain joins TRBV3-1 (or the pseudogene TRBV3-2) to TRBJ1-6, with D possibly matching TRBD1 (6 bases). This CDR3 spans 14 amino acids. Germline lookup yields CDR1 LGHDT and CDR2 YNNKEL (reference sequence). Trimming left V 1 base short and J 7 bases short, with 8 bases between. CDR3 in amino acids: CASSQGTENSPLHF. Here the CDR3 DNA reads TGTGCCAGCAGCCAAGGGACAGAGAATTCACCCCTCCACTTT.

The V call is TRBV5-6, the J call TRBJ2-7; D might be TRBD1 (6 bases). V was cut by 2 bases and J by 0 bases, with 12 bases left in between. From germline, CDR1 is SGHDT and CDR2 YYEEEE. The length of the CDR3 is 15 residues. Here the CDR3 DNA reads TGTGCCAGCAGCTTCCAGACAGGAATCTCCTACGAGCAGTACTTC. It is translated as CASSFQTGISYEQYF.

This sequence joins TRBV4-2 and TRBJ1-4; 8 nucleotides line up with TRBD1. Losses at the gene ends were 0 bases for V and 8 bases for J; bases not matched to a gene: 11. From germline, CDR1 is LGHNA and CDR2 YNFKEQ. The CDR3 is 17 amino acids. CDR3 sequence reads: CASSQERPGTGLEKLFF. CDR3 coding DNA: TGTGCCAGCAGCCAAGAAAGACCCGGGACAGGTCTCGAAAAACTGTTTTTT.

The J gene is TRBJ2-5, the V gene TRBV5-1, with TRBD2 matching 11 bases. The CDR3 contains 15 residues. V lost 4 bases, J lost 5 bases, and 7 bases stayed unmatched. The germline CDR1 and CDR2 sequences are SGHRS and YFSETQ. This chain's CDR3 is CASSKTSGVGETQYF. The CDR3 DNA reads TGCGCCAGCAGCAAGACTAGCGGGGTAGGGGAGACCCAGTACTTC.

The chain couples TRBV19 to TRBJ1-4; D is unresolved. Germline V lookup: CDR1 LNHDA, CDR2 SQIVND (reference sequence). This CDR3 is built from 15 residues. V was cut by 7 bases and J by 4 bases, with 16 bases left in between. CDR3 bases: TGTGCCAGTAAACCATCCCGTGCACTTAATGAAAAACTGTTTTTT. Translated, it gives CASKPSRALNEKLFF. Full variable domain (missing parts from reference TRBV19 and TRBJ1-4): DGGITQSPKYLFRKEGQNVTLSCEQNLNHDAMYWYRQDPGQGLRLIYYSQIVNDFQKGDIAEGYSVSREKKESFPLTVTSAQKNPTAFYLCASKPSRALNEKLFFGSGTQLSVL.

The CDR3 protein is CASSQDSVRTSGGYNATDTQYF. CDR3 coding DNA: TGTGCCAGCAGCCAAGATTCGGTTCGAACTAGCGGGGGTTACAACGCGACAGATACGCAGTATTTT. The chain is built from TRBV3-1 (or the pseudogene TRBV3-2) and TRBJ2-3; 11 nucleotides line up with TRBD2. V was pared by 0 bases and J by 3 bases, with 20 bases of the junction left unmatched. This CDR3 is 22 amino acids long. CDR1 is LGHDT and CDR2 is YNNKEL in the germline V gene (reference sequence).

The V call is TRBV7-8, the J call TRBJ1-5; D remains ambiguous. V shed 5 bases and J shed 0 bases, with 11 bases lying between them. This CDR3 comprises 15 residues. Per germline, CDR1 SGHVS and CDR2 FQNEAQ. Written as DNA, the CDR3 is TGTGCCAGCAGCCCCGGGATCCATAGCAATCAGCCCCAGCATTTT. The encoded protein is CASSPGIHSNQPQHF. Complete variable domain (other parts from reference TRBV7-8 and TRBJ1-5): GAGVSQSPRYKVAKRGQDVALRCDPISGHVSLFWYQQALGQGPEFLTYFQNEAQLDKSGLPSDRFFAERPEGSVSTLKIQRTQQEDSAVYLCASSPGIHSNQPQHFGDGTRLSIL.

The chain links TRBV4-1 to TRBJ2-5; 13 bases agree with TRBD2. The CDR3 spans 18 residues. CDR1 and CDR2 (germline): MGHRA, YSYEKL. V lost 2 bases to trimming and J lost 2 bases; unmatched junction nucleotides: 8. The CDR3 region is CASSQRRTSGGPQETQYF. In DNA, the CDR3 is TGCGCCAGCAGCCAACGCCGGACTAGCGGGGGACCTCAAGAGACCCAGTACTTC.

CDR3 in amino acids: CASSESSGFYNEQFF. The CDR3 bases are TGCGCCAGCAGTGAGTCGAGCGGGTTCTACAATGAGCAGTTCTTC. V and J are TRBV10-1 and TRBJ2-1; TRBD2 might be the D (6 bases). This CDR3 comprises 15 residues. Germline CDR1 is WNHNN and CDR2 is SYGVQD (reference sequence). V was trimmed by 0 bases and J by 3 bases, leaving 9 bases between them.

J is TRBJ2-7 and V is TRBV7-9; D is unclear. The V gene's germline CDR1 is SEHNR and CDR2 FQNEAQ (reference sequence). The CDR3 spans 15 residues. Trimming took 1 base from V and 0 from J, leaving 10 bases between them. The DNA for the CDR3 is TGTGCCAGCAGCTTAGGAGACATGAGCTCCTACGAGCAGTACTTC. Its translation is CASSLGDMSSYEQYF.